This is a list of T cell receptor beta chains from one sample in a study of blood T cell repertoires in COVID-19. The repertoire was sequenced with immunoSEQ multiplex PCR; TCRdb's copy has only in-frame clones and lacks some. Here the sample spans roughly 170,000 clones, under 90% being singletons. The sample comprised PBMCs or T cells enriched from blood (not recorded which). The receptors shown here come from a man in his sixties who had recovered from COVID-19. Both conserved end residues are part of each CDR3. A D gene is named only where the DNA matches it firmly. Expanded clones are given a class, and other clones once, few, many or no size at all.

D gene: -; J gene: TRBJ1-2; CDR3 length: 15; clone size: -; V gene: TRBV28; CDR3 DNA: TGTGCCAGCAGTTTATCCCCCGGGAGAGGCTATGGCTACACCTTC; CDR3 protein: CASSLSPGRGYGYTF
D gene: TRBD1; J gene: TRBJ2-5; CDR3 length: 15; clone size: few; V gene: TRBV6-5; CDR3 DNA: TGTGCCAGCAGTAAATGGGACAGTAAAGGAGAGACCCAGTACTTC; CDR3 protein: CASSKWDSKGETQYF
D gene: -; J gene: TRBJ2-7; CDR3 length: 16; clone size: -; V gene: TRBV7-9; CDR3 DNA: TGTGCCAGCAGCTTAGTTTCCGGGATGAGCTCCTACGAGCAGTACTTC; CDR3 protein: CASSLVSGMSSYEQYF
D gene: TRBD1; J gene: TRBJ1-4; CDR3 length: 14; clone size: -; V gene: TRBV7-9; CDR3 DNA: TGTGCCAGCATCAAGGGACAGAACATTGAAAAACTGTTTTTT; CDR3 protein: CASIKGQNIEKLFF
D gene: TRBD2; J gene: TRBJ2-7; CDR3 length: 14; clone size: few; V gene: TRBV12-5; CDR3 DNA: TGTGCTAGTTCTGGACTAGCGGGAGCTGGTGAGCAGTACTTC; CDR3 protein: CASSGLAGAGEQYF
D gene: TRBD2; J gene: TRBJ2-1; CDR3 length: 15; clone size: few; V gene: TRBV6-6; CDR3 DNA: TGTGCCAGCAATAGTGAGCGGGAATCCGGCAATGAGCAGTTCTTC; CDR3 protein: CASNSERESGNEQFF
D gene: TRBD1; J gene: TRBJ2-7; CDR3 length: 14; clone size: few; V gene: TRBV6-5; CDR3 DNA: TGTGCCAGCAGGTTCGGACAGGGACTCTACGAGCAGTACTTC; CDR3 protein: CASRFGQGLYEQYF
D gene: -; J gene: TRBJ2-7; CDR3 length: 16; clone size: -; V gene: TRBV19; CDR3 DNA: TGTGCCAGTAGTATGGGGGCAGACGGACAGTCCTACGAGCAGTACTTC; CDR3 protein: CASSMGADGQSYEQYF
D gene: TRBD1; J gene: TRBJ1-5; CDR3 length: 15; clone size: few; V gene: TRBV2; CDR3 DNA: TGTGCCAGCAACCAGGGACAGGGAGACAATCAGCCCCAGCATTTT; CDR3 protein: CASNQGQGDNQPQHF
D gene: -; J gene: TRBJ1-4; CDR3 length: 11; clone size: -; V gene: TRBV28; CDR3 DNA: TGTGCCAGCAGTTCCCTGGAAAAACTGTTTTTT; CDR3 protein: CASSSLEKLFF
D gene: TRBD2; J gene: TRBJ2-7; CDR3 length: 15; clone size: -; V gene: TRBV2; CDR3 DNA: TGTGCCAGCAGTGAAAGGCTAGCGGGAGTTCTCGAGCAGTACTTC; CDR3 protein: CASSERLAGVLEQYF
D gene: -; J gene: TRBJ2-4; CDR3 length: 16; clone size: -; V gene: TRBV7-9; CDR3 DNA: TGTGCCAGCAGCTTAGAGACAGCTTTAGCCAAAAACATTCAGTACTTC; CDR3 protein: CASSLETALAKNIQYF
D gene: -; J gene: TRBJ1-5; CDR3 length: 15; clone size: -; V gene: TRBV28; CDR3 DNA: TGTGCCAGCAGTTTAAGGGGCCAGGACAATCAGCCCCAGCATTTT; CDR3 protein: CASSLRGQDNQPQHF
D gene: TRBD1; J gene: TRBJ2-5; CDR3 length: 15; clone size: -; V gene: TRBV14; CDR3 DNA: TGTGCCAGCGGATGGACAGGGGGCTTGGGAGAGACCCAGTACTTC; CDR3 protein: CASGWTGGLGETQYF
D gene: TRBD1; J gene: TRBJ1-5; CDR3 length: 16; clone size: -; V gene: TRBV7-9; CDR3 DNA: TGTGCCAGCAGTTCAAACCGGGACAGGGGTGGTCAGCCCCAGCATTTT; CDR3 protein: CASSSNRDRGGQPQHF
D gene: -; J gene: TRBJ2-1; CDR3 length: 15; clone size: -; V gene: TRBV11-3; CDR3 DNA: TGTGCCAGCAGCGGGGGACCAAGGGGGTTCAATGAGCAGTTCTTC; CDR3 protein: CASSGGPRGFNEQFF
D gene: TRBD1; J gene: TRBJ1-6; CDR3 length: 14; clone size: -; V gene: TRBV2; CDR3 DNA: TGTGCCAGCAGGTACCGGGACAGCCATTCACCCCTCCACTTT; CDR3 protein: CASRYRDSHSPLHF
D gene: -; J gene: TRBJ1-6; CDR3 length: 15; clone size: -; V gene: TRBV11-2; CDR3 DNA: TGTGCCAGCAGCTTAGTGGCGGGGGCTAGTTCACCCCTCCACTTT; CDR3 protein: CASSLVAGASSPLHF